Here is one T cell receptor beta chain with its context. Methods used by the authors: Counts of nucleated cells, estimated from reference gene primer amplification, were obtained. This table comes from immunoSEQ multiplex PCR, and its TCRdb copy is limited to in-frame clones, with some not included. V, J and clone size are those of that table, while D and trimming were read from the DNA. The profile covers some 110,000 clones, with roughly four fifths appearing a single time and roughly 7.1% taken by the ten largest. This entry belongs to a study of blood T cell repertoires in COVID-19. V trimming: 4 bases; J trimming: 4 bases; junction bases outside the gene matches: 3. This CDR3 has 14 amino acids. CDR1 is LGHDT, CDR2 YNNKEL, per germline (reference sequence).

This sequence originates from a man in his sixties or seventies with active or convalescent COVID-19. The sample was peripheral blood. The chain uses TRBV3-1 (or the pseudogene TRBV3-2) and TRBJ1-1, with TRBD1 identical over 10 bases. This CDR3 reads CASSPGQGGTEAFF. The CDR3 DNA reads as TGTGCCAGCAGCCCCGGACAGGGGGGCACTGAAGCTTTCTTT.